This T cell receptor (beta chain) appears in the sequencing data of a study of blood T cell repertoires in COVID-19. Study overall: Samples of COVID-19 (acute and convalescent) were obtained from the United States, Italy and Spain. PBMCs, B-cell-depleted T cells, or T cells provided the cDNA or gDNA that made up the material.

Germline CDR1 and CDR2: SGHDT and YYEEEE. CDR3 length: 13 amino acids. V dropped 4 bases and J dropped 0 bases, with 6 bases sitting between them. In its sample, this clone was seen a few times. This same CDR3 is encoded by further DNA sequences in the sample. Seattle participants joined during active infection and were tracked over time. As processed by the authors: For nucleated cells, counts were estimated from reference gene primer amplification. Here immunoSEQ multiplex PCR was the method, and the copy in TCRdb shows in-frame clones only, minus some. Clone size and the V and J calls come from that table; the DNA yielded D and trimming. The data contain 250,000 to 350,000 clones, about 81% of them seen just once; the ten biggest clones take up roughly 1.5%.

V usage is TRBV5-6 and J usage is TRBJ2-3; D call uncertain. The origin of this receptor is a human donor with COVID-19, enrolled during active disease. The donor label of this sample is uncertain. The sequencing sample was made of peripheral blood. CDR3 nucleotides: TGTGCCAGCAGCCTACCGAGCACAGATACGCAGTATTTT. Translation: CASSLPSTDTQYF.